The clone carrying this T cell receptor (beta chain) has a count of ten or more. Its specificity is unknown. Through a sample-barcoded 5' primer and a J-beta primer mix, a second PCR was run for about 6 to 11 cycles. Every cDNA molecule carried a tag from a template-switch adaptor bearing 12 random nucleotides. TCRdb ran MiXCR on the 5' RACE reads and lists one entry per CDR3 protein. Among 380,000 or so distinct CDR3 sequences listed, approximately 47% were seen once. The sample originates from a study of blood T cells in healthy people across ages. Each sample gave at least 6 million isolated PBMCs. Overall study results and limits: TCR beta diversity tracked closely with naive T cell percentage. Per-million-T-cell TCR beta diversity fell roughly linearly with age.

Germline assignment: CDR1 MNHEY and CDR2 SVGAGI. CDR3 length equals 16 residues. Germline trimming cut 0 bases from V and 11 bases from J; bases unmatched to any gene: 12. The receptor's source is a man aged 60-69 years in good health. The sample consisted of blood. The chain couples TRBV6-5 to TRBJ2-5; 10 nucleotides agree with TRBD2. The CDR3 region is CASSYSTASGSGRQYF. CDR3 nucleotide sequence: TGTGCCAGCAGTTACTCTACGGCTAGCGGGAGCGGACGGCAGTACTTC.